This T cell receptor beta chain came from a study of cytomegalovirus exposure and HLA in healthy donors. Per germline, CDR1 MRHNA and CDR2 SNTAGT. This CDR3 is built from 15 residues. V lost 1 base, J lost 0 bases, and 7 bases lay in between. Whole-study findings and limits: Presence/absence analyses rested on an assumption that sequencing depth was roughly uniform across donors. Sequencing artifact likely explains a cluster of highly shared sequence variants. Reports credit the classifier with highly specific, highly sensitive diagnosis of cytomegalovirus status. Cytomegalovirus association was listed for approximately 150 TCR beta chains.

A remark on this clone: What it binds is unknown.

A multiplex PCR was run with 60 Vbeta primers and 13 Jbeta primers. Clones were read by immunoSEQ multiplex PCR, and TCRdb kept only the in-frame ones, dropping some. The sample gives some 69,000 clones, 65% to 70% of which show up once; around 13% is in the top ten. The rearrangement links TRBV6-4 to TRBJ2-1; D gene uncertain. The sequenced sample consisted of PBMCs. This clonotype was sampled from a male donor in good health and CMV-seropositive. This CDR3 reads CASSDYADSYNEQFF. The CDR3 coding sequence is TGTGCCAGCAGTGACTATGCAGACTCCTACAATGAGCAGTTCTTC.